The 12 T cell receptor beta chains below come from one sample, sequenced in a study of T cell responses to AZD1222 COVID-19 vaccine. Generated by immunoSEQ multiplex PCR, the TCRdb table keeps only in-frame clones and is missing some. There are over 140,000 clones in the sample, with approximately 2% held by the top ten. The sequencing input was peripheral blood. The source of these receptors is an adult in good health.

The V and J genes are TRBV2 and TRBJ2-1, with 8 bases identical to TRBD1. The CDR3 runs 15 residues. Germline V gene sequence: CDR1 SNHLY, CDR2 FYNNEI. V lost 8 bases, J lost 1 base, and 7 bases stayed unmatched. CDR3 sequence reads: CASSRTGLSYNEQFF. The CDR3 nucleotides read TGTGCCAGCTCTAGGACAGGGCTTTCCTACAATGAGCAGTTCTTC.

The rearrangement links TRBV7-9 to TRBJ2-7; D assignment may be TRBD1 or TRBD2 (5 bases each). Trimming cost V 3 bases and J 1 base, with 13 bases left between them. The CDR3 loop spans 15 amino acids. Germline assignment: CDR1 SEHNR and CDR2 FQNEAQ (reference sequence). CDR3 nucleotide sequence: TGTGCCAGCAGCTTGGGGAGACAGCTATCCTACGAGCAGTACTTC. This codes for CASSLGRQLSYEQYF.

The gene calls are TRBV29-1 and TRBJ2-7; D may be TRBD1 (6 bases). The CDR3 is 13 residues long. CDR1 SQVTM and CDR2 ANQGSEA come from the germline V gene. Trimming cost V 4 bases and J 6 bases, with 16 bases left between them. The CDR3 DNA follows: TGCAGCGTTGTAAGTCAGGGGAACGGCGAGCAGTACTTC. As protein: CSVVSQGNGEQYF.

The chain employs TRBV5-4 and TRBJ2-1; 8 bases match TRBD2. V lost 4 bases, J lost 0 bases, and 3 bases stayed unmatched. CDR3 length equals 15 residues. The germline CDR1 and CDR2 sequences are SGHNT and YYREEE (reference sequence). CDR3 loop: CASSETSVSYNEQFF. The CDR3 nucleotides read TGTGCCAGCAGCGAGACTAGCGTCTCCTACAATGAGCAGTTCTTC.

The V and J genes are TRBV5-1 and TRBJ2-7, with no clear D. Trimming took 4 bases from V and 3 from J, leaving 11 bases between them. The CDR3 spans 13 residues. From germline, CDR1 is SGHRS and CDR2 YFSETQ. The CDR3 protein is CASSPDVLYEQYF. CDR3 bases: TGCGCCAGCAGCCCGGACGTCCTCTACGAGCAGTACTTC.

The chain recombines TRBV5-1 with TRBJ1-1; weak D call: TRBD1 (6 bases). Germline V gives CDR1 SGHRS, CDR2 YFSETQ. The CDR3 covers 13 residues. The V end was cut by 7 bases, the J end by 0 bases, with 10 bases between. As DNA, the CDR3 is TGCGCCAGCTCAAGGGGGGTGAACACTGAAGCTTTCTTT. Translation gives CASSRGVNTEAFF.

The chain joins TRBV5-1 to TRBJ2-2; a weak D match, TRBD1 (6 bases). Deletions cut 7 bases from V and 3 bases from J, with 16 bases between. Germline V gene sequence: CDR1 SGHRS, CDR2 YFSETQ. This CDR3 region has 15 residues. The CDR3 nucleotides read TGCGCCAGCGTAAACAGGGTCGAGGACACCGGGGAGCTGTTTTTT. Its protein is CASVNRVEDTGELFF.

This chain joins TRBV4-1 and TRBJ2-3; TRBD2 might be the D (6 bases). V lost 3 bases to trimming and J lost 1 base, with 8 bases between them. The germline CDR1 and CDR2 sequences are MGHRA and YSYEKL. The CDR3 is 14 residues long. CDR3 sequence: CASSQGGGTDTQYF. The CDR3 coding sequence is TGCGCCAGCAGCCAGGGCGGGGGCACAGATACGCAGTATTTT.

The chain couples TRBV6-5 to TRBJ2-6; D is unclear. V was shortened by 2 bases and J by 3 bases, with 11 bases between the two germline ends. From germline, CDR1 is MNHEY and CDR2 SVGAGI. The CDR3 runs to 16 residues. The CDR3 DNA sequence: TGTGCCAGCAGTTACGGTTATTACCGTGGGGCCAACGTCCTGACTTTC. It encodes CASSYGYYRGANVLTF.

V gene TRBV5-1 combines with J gene TRBJ1-5; 8 nucleotides match TRBD1. The CDR3 has 14 residues. The J segment lost 5 bases and the V segment lost 3 bases, leaving 4 bases of the junction unmatched. Germline-derived CDR1 and CDR2 are SGHRS and YFSETQ. CDR3 nucleotide sequence: TGCGCCAGCAGCTCCGGACAGGGTGATCAGCCCCAGCATTTT. This codes for CASSSGQGDQPQHF.

The chain links TRBV2 to TRBJ1-3; D is undetermined. Germline values: CDR1 SNHLY, CDR2 FYNNEI. Trimming shortened V by 1 base and J by 1 base, and 8 bases separated the two germline ends. This CDR3 spans 15 amino acids. CDR3 in amino acids: CASSEGPGSGNTIYF. DNA of the CDR3: TGTGCCAGCAGTGAAGGGCCGGGATCTGGAAACACCATATATTTT.

The CDR3 region has the DNA TGTGCCAGCAGCCAAGATCGCAGAGACTATGGCTACACCTTC. Translating it yields CASSQDRRDYGYTF. The chain is built from TRBV4-2 and TRBJ1-2, with D unresolved. This CDR3 comprises 14 residues. CDR1 is LGHNA, CDR2 YNFKEQ, per germline. V lost 0 bases and J 3 bases, leaving 8 bases between the germline ends.